The 17 T cell receptor beta chains listed next were all sequenced from one sample in a study of blood T cell repertoires in COVID-19. Method: immunoSEQ multiplex PCR; TCRdb's copy keeps in-frame clones and lacks some. The profile shows around 270,000 clones, around 82% of them singletons. The specimen was peripheral blood. The receptors originated from a human donor with COVID-19, enrolled during active disease. The donor label of this sample is uncertain.

This chain links TRBV7-9 with TRBJ2-3; 12 bases align to TRBD2. This CDR3 spans 15 amino acids. V lost 4 bases to trimming and J lost 5 bases; unmatched junction nucleotides: 4. Germline CDR1 SEHNR, CDR2 FQNEAQ (reference sequence). CDR3 DNA sequence: TGTGCCAGCAGCTATGGGACTAGCGGGTTAGATACGCAGTATTTT. Protein: CASSYGTSGLDTQYF. The full variable domain, its missing parts supplied by reference TRBV7-9 and TRBJ2-3, is DTGVSQNPRHKITKRGQNVTFRCDPISEHNRLYWYRQTLGQGPEFLTYFQNEAQLEKSRLLSDRFSAERPKGSFSTLEIQRTEQGDSAMYLCASSYGTSGLDTQYFGPGTRLTVL.

This chain connects TRBV19 to TRBJ2-5; a weak D match, TRBD1 (5 bases). The CDR3 runs to 16 residues. The germline V and J ends were trimmed by 2 bases and 1 base, with 14 bases remaining between them. Germline CDR1 reads LNHDA; CDR2 reads SQIVND (reference sequence). The CDR3 sequence is CASSIPGRAAQETQYF. In DNA, the CDR3 is TGTGCCAGTAGTATACCAGGGCGCGCAGCCCAAGAGACCCAGTACTTC.

The chain joins TRBV30 to TRBJ1-2; no clear D gene. This CDR3 contains 12 residues. Trimming cost V 2 bases and J 6 bases, with 10 bases left between them. CDR1 and CDR2 from the germline V gene are GTSNPN and SVGIG (reference sequence). CDR3 region: CAWSTGSHGYTF. As DNA, the CDR3 is TGTGCCTGGAGTACGGGTAGCCATGGCTACACCTTC.

The chain links TRBV19 to TRBJ1-1; TRBD1 aligns across 8 bases. Germline lookup yields CDR1 LNHDA and CDR2 SQIVND (reference sequence). The CDR3 covers 17 residues. V dropped 1 base and J dropped 4; count of bases not matched to a gene: 11. The CDR3 protein is CASSIGILDRGGTEAFF. CDR3 nucleotides: TGTGCCAGTAGTATAGGAATCCTTGACAGGGGTGGCACTGAAGCTTTCTTT. The variable domain in full, completed from reference TRBV19 and TRBJ1-1, reads DGGITQSPKYLFRKEGQNVTLSCEQNLNHDAMYWYRQDPGQGLRLIYYSQIVNDFQKGDIAEGYSVSREKKESFPLTVTSAQKNPTAFYLCASSIGILDRGGTEAFFGQGTRLTVV.

The chain uses TRBV15 and TRBJ2-7; a possible D gene is TRBD2 (6 bases). Germline values: CDR1 LNHNV, CDR2 YYDKDF (reference sequence). This CDR3 has 15 residues. Trimming removed 0 bases at V and 2 bases at J, with 11 bases between. This CDR3 reads CATSRDLGGTYEQYF. The CDR3, as DNA: TGTGCCACCAGCAGAGATCTCGGGGGAACCTACGAGCAGTACTTC.

This clone was seen a few times. The gene calls are TRBV5-4 and TRBJ2-7; possibly TRBD1 for D (6 bases). CDR3 length equals 14 residues. Germline lookup yields CDR1 SGHNT and CDR2 YYREEE (reference sequence). V lost 0 bases and J lost 6, with 13 bases in between. CDR3 sequence: CASSLDRAVGEQYF. DNA for the CDR3: TGTGCCAGCAGCTTGGACAGGGCGGTCGGCGAGCAGTACTTC.

The chain joins TRBV12-3 or TRBV12-4 to TRBJ1-3, with D uncertain. The CDR3 is 13 amino acids. V lost 5 bases, J lost 1 base, and 6 bases lay in between. The CDR3 DNA reads TGTGCCAGCAGTCCTCTTTCTGGAAACACCATATATTTT. Translation gives CASSPLSGNTIYF.

The CDR3 sequence is CASSRTGLGGNTIYF. The CDR3 DNA sequence: TGTGCCAGCAGTAGGACAGGGCTAGGGGGAAACACCATATATTTT. The rearrangement links TRBV6-5 to TRBJ1-3, with TRBD1 matching over 8 bases. CDR1 is MNHEY, CDR2 SVGAGI, per germline. This CDR3 comprises 15 residues. V lost 5 bases, J lost 4 bases, and 7 bases stayed unmatched.

The V call is TRBV11-2, the J call TRBJ1-2, with D possibly being TRBD1 (6 bases). This CDR3 comprises 14 residues. Germline V gene lookup returns CDR1 SGHAT and CDR2 FQNNGV. V was cut by 4 bases and J by 6 bases, with 15 bases left in between. The CDR3 protein is CASSSWGQMHGYTF. As DNA, the CDR3 is TGTGCCAGCAGCTCGTGGGGGCAGATGCATGGCTACACCTTC.

This sequence joins TRBV6-4 and TRBJ1-5, with 7 bases aligning to TRBD1. Trimming removed 5 bases from V and 7 bases from J; junction bases left unmatched: 5. This CDR3 has 13 amino acids. CDR1 is MRHNA and CDR2 is SNTAGT in the germline V gene. The CDR3 DNA follows: TGTGCCAGCAGTACTGAGACAGGGCAGCCCCAGCATTTT. Residues: CASSTETGQPQHF.

The chain joins TRBV28 to TRBJ1-5, with a weak D call TRBD1 (6 bases). The CDR3 totals 14 residues. V lost 3 bases and J lost 4, with 10 bases in between. Germline V CDR1 and CDR2: MDHEN, SYDVKM. CDR3 coding DNA: TGTGCCAGCAGTTTGCCAGGGGAGAATCAGCCCCAGCATTTT. The encoded protein is CASSLPGENQPQHF.

This clone was observed a single time. The identical CDR3 is also encoded by other nucleotide sequences in the sample. The chain couples TRBV5-1 to TRBJ1-3, with D possibly matching TRBD1 (5 bases). CDR1 is SGHRS, CDR2 YFSETQ, per germline. The CDR3 has 14 residues. V was cut by 5 bases and J by 4 bases, with 13 bases left in between. The CDR3 region is CASSFGQGGNTIYF. In DNA form, the CDR3 reads TGCGCCAGCAGTTTCGGGCAGGGAGGAAACACCATATATTTT.

This clone was seen a handful of times. The chain joins TRBV4-3 to TRBJ1-2; TRBD1 aligns across 7 bases. Germline values: CDR1 LGHNA, CDR2 YSLEER. The CDR3 loop spans 14 amino acids. V shed 1 base, J shed 8 bases, and the junction held 7 bases outside the gene matches. CDR3 region: CASSQANRGRGYTF. CDR3 coding DNA: TGCGCCAGCAGCCAAGCGAACAGGGGTAGGGGCTACACCTTC.

The chain combines TRBV19 with TRBJ1-5; D is perhaps TRBD1 (5 bases). Germline CDR1 LNHDA, CDR2 SQIVND (reference sequence). CDR3 length equals 14 residues. The V gene lost 3 bases and the J gene lost 7 bases, with 13 bases spanning the gap. Written as DNA, the CDR3 is TGTGCCAGTAGTATCCAAGGGGACTGGCAGCCCCAGCATTTT. This translates into CASSIQGDWQPQHF. The variable domain in full, completed from reference TRBV19 and TRBJ1-5, reads DGGITQSPKYLFRKEGQNVTLSCEQNLNHDAMYWYRQDPGQGLRLIYYSQIVNDFQKGDIAEGYSVSREKKESFPLTVTSAQKNPTAFYLCASSIQGDWQPQHFGDGTRLSIL.

The rearrangement links TRBV27 to TRBJ1-2, with 10 bases matching TRBD1. The CDR3 is 14 amino acids. Germline-derived CDR1 and CDR2 are MNHEY and SMNVEV (reference sequence). J gave up 8 bases and V 5 bases, and 8 bases lay outside the gene matches. In DNA form, the CDR3 reads TGTGCCAGCAGTCCGGGACAGGGGCGAGGGGGCTACACCTTC. This translates into CASSPGQGRGGYTF.

The genes are TRBV27 and TRBJ1-2; TRBD1 aligns across 7 bases. V lost 4 bases and J lost 8; bases outside the gene matches: 13. From germline, CDR1 is MNHEY and CDR2 SMNVEV (reference sequence). CDR3 length: 15 amino acids. CDR3 sequence (DNA): TGTGCCAGCAGTTCGCCGGGGACAGCAACTACCGGCTACACCTTC. Protein sequence: CASSSPGTATTGYTF.

This chain links TRBV4-2 with TRBJ1-4, with 9 bases matching TRBD1. The CDR3 length is 16 residues. CDR1 and CDR2 from the germline V gene are LGHNA and YNFKEQ. V shed 3 bases, J shed 6 bases, and the junction held 8 bases outside the gene matches. CDR3 DNA: TGTGCCAGCAGCCAGCTCGGGACAGGGTGGGATGAAAAACTGTTTTTT. Translated, it gives CASSQLGTGWDEKLFF.